These 30 T cell receptor beta chains were sequenced from one sample in a study of cytomegalovirus exposure and HLA in healthy donors. PCR amplification relied on 60 Vbeta primers (plus 13 Jbeta primers). Profiling relied on immunoSEQ multiplex PCR, and the TCRdb table lists in-frame clones only, not all of them. The sample records some 170,000 clones, 70% to 80% being singletons. The sample comprised PBMCs. The receptors come from a man aged 55-75 years in good health and CMV-seronegative.

This clone was observed a handful of times. The chain recombines TRBV6-1 with TRBJ2-2, with D possibly TRBD1 on 6 matching bases. The CDR3 has 13 residues. Germline V gene data show CDR1 as MNHNS and CDR2 as SASEGT. The V gene lost 4 bases and the J gene lost 7 bases, with 10 bases spanning the gap. CDR3 amino acids: CASSGGPSGELFF. The CDR3 DNA follows: TGTGCCAGCAGTGGGGGGCCGAGCGGGGAGCTGTTTTTT.

The chain uses TRBV5-1 and TRBJ2-5; D gene unclear. The DNA end lines up better with TRBJ2-7; the J call may be wrong. The CDR3 is 15 residues long. Germline values: CDR1 SGHRS, CDR2 YFSETQ. CDR3 DNA sequence: TGCGCCAGCAGCTCTGCAGTGCGGAGCTCCTACGAGCAGTACTTC. Residues: CASSSAVRSSYEQYF.

The chain has TRBV6-5 and TRBJ2-1; TRBD2 matches 11 bases. In germline, CDR1 is MNHEY, CDR2 SVGAGI. This CDR3 region has 16 residues. Germline trimming cut 4 bases from V and 6 bases from J; bases unmatched to any gene: 8. The CDR3 sequence: CASSSLGTSGLNEQFF. The CDR3 coding sequence is TGTGCCAGCAGTTCCTTAGGGACTAGCGGTCTCAATGAGCAGTTCTTC.

The rearrangement links TRBV28 to TRBJ2-1; TRBD1 might be the D (6 bases). Germline CDR1 reads MDHEN; CDR2 reads SYDVKM. The V and J ends lost 9 bases and 5 bases respectively, with 17 bases between them. The CDR3 consists of 14 residues. CDR3 sequence reads: CASVTGNPHNEQFF. In DNA form, the CDR3 reads TGTGCCAGTGTCACAGGGAACCCTCACAATGAGCAGTTCTTC.

This rearrangement joins TRBV6-5 to TRBJ1-2, with 10 nucleotides matching TRBD1. Germline CDR1 reads MNHEY; CDR2 reads SVGAGI. The CDR3 contains 16 residues. Losses at the gene ends were 3 bases for V and 2 bases for J; bases not matched to a gene: 6. This CDR3 is CASSYIRTGGNYGYTF. The CDR3 DNA is TGTGCCAGCAGTTATATCAGGACAGGGGGAAACTATGGCTACACCTTC.

The V call is TRBV5-4, the J call TRBJ1-2, with 10 bases fitting TRBD1. With 1 base clipped from V and 4 bases from J, the junction kept 4 bases outside the gene matches. Looked up from germline, CDR1 is SGHNT and CDR2 is YYREEE (reference sequence). There are 15 residues in the CDR3. The CDR3 here is CASSLPGTGAYGYTF. Written as DNA, the CDR3 is TGTGCCAGCAGCTTGCCCGGGACAGGGGCCTATGGCTACACCTTC.

The chain is built from TRBV7-9 and TRBJ1-3; D is undetermined. CDR1 and CDR2 (germline): SEHNR, FQNEAQ (reference sequence). The CDR3 covers 14 residues. Trimming removed 5 bases from V and 0 bases from J, with 8 bases in between. CDR3 DNA: TGTGCCAGCAGCGTAGGGAGCTCTGGAAACACCATATATTTT. Residues: CASSVGSSGNTIYF.

This chain joins TRBV29-1 and TRBJ1-2, with 8 nucleotides matching TRBD1. The V segment lost 4 bases and the J segment 4 bases; nucleotides outside the gene matches: 2. Germline loops: CDR1 SQVTM, CDR2 ANQGSEA. This CDR3 region has 12 residues. CDR3 nucleotide sequence: TGCAGCGTTGGAGGACAGGGCTATGGCTACACCTTC. Amino acids: CSVGGQGYGYTF.

The chain has TRBV18 and TRBJ2-7; D might be TRBD1 (6 bases). The ends were cut back, 2 bases at V and 6 bases at J, with 17 bases in the middle. The CDR3 spans 15 residues. Germline V gene lookup returns CDR1 KGHSH and CDR2 LQKENI. The CDR3 DNA reads TGTGCCAGCTCACCAGCCAGGGACAATGGGGCCGAGCAGTACTTC. The encoded protein is CASSPARDNGAEQYF.

The rearrangement links TRBV2 to TRBJ2-5, with 8 bases identical to TRBD2. CDR3 length equals 14 residues. The V and J ends lost 4 bases and 5 bases, in that order; junction bases with no gene match: 6. Germline V gives CDR1 SNHLY, CDR2 FYNNEI. The CDR3 bases are TGTGCCAGCAGTGCTAGGACTAGCCTTGAGACCCAGTACTTC. Translation gives CASSARTSLETQYF.

The chain employs TRBV29-1 and TRBJ1-6, with TRBD1 matching 9 bases. Germline V gene lookup returns CDR1 SQVTM and CDR2 ANQGSEA. Trimming cost V 6 bases and J 8 bases; bases outside gene matches: 8. The CDR3 runs to 14 residues. The CDR3 protein is CSVRGTGKDSPLHF. CDR3 sequence (DNA): TGCAGCGTCCGCGGGACAGGGAAGGATTCACCCCTCCACTTT.

This chain uses TRBV7-6 with TRBJ2-3; 8 bases align to TRBD2. The J segment lost 1 base and the V segment lost 4 bases, leaving 19 bases of the junction unmatched. This CDR3 spans 20 amino acids. Germline CDR1 SGHVS, CDR2 FNYEAQ. For the CDR3, the DNA is TGTGCCAGCAGCTCCTACCAGGTTTCGGGGGGGCCCTACCGCACAGATACGCAGTATTTT. Its protein is CASSSYQVSGGPYRTDTQYF. Based on the CDR3 plus reference TRBV7-6 and TRBJ2-3, the full variable domain is GAGVSQSPRYKVTKRGQDVALRCDPISGHVSLYWYRQALGQGPEFLTYFNYEAQQDKSGLPNDRFSAERPEGSISTLTIQRTEQRDSAMYRCASSSYQVSGGPYRTDTQYFGPGTRLTVL.

The CDR3 is CASSLMNREYNEQFF. CDR3 bases: TGCGCCAGCAGCTTAATGAACAGGGAGTACAATGAGCAGTTCTTC. The chain uses TRBV5-1 and TRBJ2-1, with a weak D call TRBD1 (6 bases). V lost 2 bases, J lost 4 bases, and 13 bases lay in between. The CDR3 has 15 residues. Germline CDR1 reads SGHRS; CDR2 reads YFSETQ. Full variable domain (missing parts from reference TRBV5-1 and TRBJ2-1): KAGVTQTPRYLIKTRGQQVTLSCSPISGHRSVSWYQQTPGQGLQFLFEYFSETQRNKGNFPGRFSGRQFSNSRSEMNVSTLELGDSALYLCASSLMNREYNEQFFGPGTRLTVL.

This clone was recorded a few times. The rearrangement links TRBV28 to TRBJ1-2; no firm D call. Per germline, CDR1 MDHEN and CDR2 SYDVKM. CDR3 length equals 12 residues. Trimming shortened V by 1 base and J by 4 bases, and 4 bases separated the two germline ends. In DNA, the CDR3 is TGTGCCAGCAGTTTATTCAGCTATGGCTACACCTTC. Residues: CASSLFSYGYTF.

A single count supports this clone. J is TRBJ1-4 and V is TRBV29-1; D is possibly TRBD1 (5 bases). CDR3 length: 12 amino acids. Between the trimmed V and J ends, which lost 6 bases and 5 bases, there was a span of 10 bases. Germline lookup yields CDR1 SQVTM and CDR2 ANQGSEA. CDR3 in DNA: TGCAGCGTGGGGGGGGGAAATGAAAAACTGTTTTTT. Translating gives CSVGGGNEKLFF.

This clone was found once. Other nucleotide sequences from this sample produce the same CDR3. The V call is TRBV11-2, the J call TRBJ2-1; 14 bases match TRBD2. This CDR3 comprises 15 residues. The trim removed 5 bases at V and 6 bases at J, leaving 3 bases unmatched. Looked up from germline, CDR1 is SGHAT and CDR2 is FQNNGV. This CDR3 reads CASSPGTSGSNEQFF. For the CDR3, the DNA is TGTGCCAGCAGCCCGGGGACTAGCGGGAGCAATGAGCAGTTCTTC.

V usage is TRBV23-1 and J usage is TRBJ1-4, with TRBD1 matching 12 bases. TRBV23-1 is filed as an ORF, its function uncertain. CDR3 length equals 23 residues. With 2 bases clipped from V and 8 bases from J, the junction kept 27 bases outside the gene matches. The CDR3, as DNA: TGCGCCAGCAGTCAACCAAGACGGGGACAGGGGGCAAATTTTCGCGTGTCCGAGGAAAAACTGTTTTTT. Translated: CASSQPRRGQGANFRVSEEKLFF.

This chain links TRBV6-1 with TRBJ1-1, with 8 bases lining up with TRBD1. The CDR3 spans 13 residues. V was pared by 1 base and J by 10 bases, with 5 bases of the junction left unmatched. Germline V gene data show CDR1 as MNHNS and CDR2 as SASEGT. CDR3 region: CASSEVTGAGAFF. In nucleotides, the CDR3 is TGTGCCAGCAGTGAAGTGACAGGGGCGGGAGCTTTCTTT.

This chain uses TRBV11-3 with TRBJ2-5, with 10 nucleotides matching TRBD2. CDR1 and CDR2 from the germline V gene are SGHNT and YENEEA. This CDR3 is 16 amino acids long. The V gene end was trimmed by 5 bases and the J gene end by 5 bases; junction bases not matched to a gene: 11. CDR3 in DNA: TGTGCCAGCAGCCTAGGCCAGCGGGGGGGCCGGGAGACCCAGTACTTC. Translation gives CASSLGQRGGRETQYF.

The chain carries TRBV7-9 and TRBJ2-1, with D possibly TRBD2 on 6 matching bases. CDR3 length: 14 residues. Germline CDR1 SEHNR, CDR2 FQNEAQ (reference sequence). Trimming took 4 bases from V and 4 from J, leaving 11 bases between them. CDR3: CASSSSGLYNEQFF. CDR3 DNA: TGTGCCAGCAGCTCCAGCGGGTTGTACAATGAGCAGTTCTTC. Looking up the rest from reference TRBV7-9 and TRBJ2-1 gives the full variable domain: DTGVSQNPRHKITKRGQNVTFRCDPISEHNRLYWYRQTLGQGPEFLTYFQNEAQLEKSRLLSDRFSAERPKGSFSTLEIQRTEQGDSAMYLCASSSSGLYNEQFFGPGTRLTVL.

This clone was recorded once. The CDR3 here is CATEQPRQEQYF. Here the CDR3 DNA reads TGTGCCACCGAACAACCCAGGCAAGAGCAGTACTTC. This chain connects TRBV21-1 to TRBJ2-7; TRBD1 was called by the table and not checked on the DNA. TRBV21-1 constitutes a pseudogene. CDR3 size: 12 residues.

The CDR3 here is CAISLAGDLYNEQFF. The CDR3 DNA follows: TGTGCCATCTCCTTAGCGGGGGACCTTTACAATGAGCAGTTCTTC. The chain joins TRBV10-3 to TRBJ2-1, with 9 bases matching TRBD2. V was clipped by 8 bases and J by 4 bases; unmatched bases: 9. Germline V gene data show CDR1 as ENHRY and CDR2 as SYGVKD. The CDR3 is 15 residues long.

In DNA form, the CDR3 reads TGTGCCAGCAGCCCCCTATTCGACGAGGGTGAGCAGTTCTTC. It codes for CASSPLFDEGEQFF. The rearrangement uses TRBV9 and TRBJ2-1; TRBD2 is a possible D gene (5 bases). V was trimmed by 4 bases and J by 9 bases, leaving 17 bases between them. From germline, CDR1 is SGDLS and CDR2 YYNGEE. The CDR3 is made up of 14 amino acids.

The chain combines TRBV5-1 with TRBJ2-1, with 8 bases aligning to TRBD2. CDR1 and CDR2 (germline): SGHRS, YFSETQ. The CDR3 has 14 amino acids. J gave up 9 bases and V 2 bases, and 7 bases lay outside the gene matches. The CDR3 spells CASSFDSGSGEQFF. The CDR3 DNA sequence: TGCGCCAGCAGCTTCGACAGCGGGAGCGGTGAGCAGTTCTTC.

The genes are TRBV5-4 and TRBJ2-7; a possible D gene is TRBD1 (6 bases). Deletions cut 0 bases from V and 5 bases from J, with 9 bases between. The CDR3 runs 13 residues. Germline CDR1 SGHNT, CDR2 YYREEE (reference sequence). The CDR3 DNA is TGTGCCAGCAGCTTGGACAGGGTAGACGAGCAGTACTTC. It yields the protein CASSLDRVDEQYF.

As regards this clone: One end of the junction is discordant with germline, which a read error may explain. The chain employs TRBV7-9 and TRBJ1-1; tentative D call: TRBD1 (6 bases). From germline, CDR1 is SEHNR and CDR2 FQNEAQ (reference sequence). This CDR3 is 12 amino acids long. The CDR3 nucleotides are TGTTCCAGCAGCTCTGGGGGCCAGGGAGCTTTCTTT. Translated, it gives CSSSSGGQGAFF.

This sequence joins TRBV19 and TRBJ1-3; unclear D gene. Per germline, CDR1 LNHDA and CDR2 SQIVND (reference sequence). V was clipped by 1 base and J by 0 bases, with 4 bases between them. This CDR3 comprises 14 residues. The CDR3 region is CASSIGNSGNTIYF. CDR3 in DNA: TGTGCCAGTAGTATAGGTAACTCTGGAAACACCATATATTTT.

The rearrangement joins TRBV19 to TRBJ2-3, with no clear D. CDR1 is LNHDA and CDR2 is SQIVND in the germline V gene (reference sequence). The length of the CDR3 is 15 residues. V lost 5 bases and J 7 bases, leaving 19 bases between the germline ends. CDR3 in amino acids: CASSWQTANYNTQYF. The CDR3 bases are TGTGCCAGTAGTTGGCAGACTGCCAATTACAATACGCAGTATTTT.

The chain links TRBV6-6 to TRBJ2-7; D is perhaps TRBD2 (7 bases). The CDR3 runs 14 residues. Trimming cost V 7 bases and J 4 bases, with 17 bases left between them. Germline V gene sequence: CDR1 MNHNY, CDR2 SVGAGI (reference sequence). CDR3 nucleotide sequence: TGTGCCAGCAACCTGGGGGGGGCGGGATACGAGCAGTACTTC. Amino acid sequence: CASNLGGAGYEQYF.

The sample holds one count of this clone. Other DNA sequences in the same sample also yield this CDR3. The V gene is TRBV5-1, the J gene TRBJ1-3, with D perhaps TRBD1 (5 bases). The V end lost 0 bases, the J end lost 0 bases, and 7 bases lay between the germline ends. The CDR3 is 15 residues long. Germline lookup yields CDR1 SGHRS and CDR2 YFSETQ. In DNA, the CDR3 is TGCGCCAGCAGCTTGGCGGGGGACTCTGGAAACACCATATATTTT. It codes for CASSLAGDSGNTIYF. Full variable domain (remainder filled in from reference TRBV5-1 and TRBJ1-3): KAGVTQTPRYLIKTRGQQVTLSCSPISGHRSVSWYQQTPGQGLQFLFEYFSETQRNKGNFPGRFSGRQFSNSRSEMNVSTLELGDSALYLCASSLAGDSGNTIYFGEGSWLTVV.